This T cell receptor beta chain was sequenced for a study of T cells expressing NK-cell markers. Study results and caveats: Among a few donors, these clonotypes also ranked first in the CD3+CD56-NKG2C+ fraction.

Concerning this clonotype itself: Its matching antigen is unknown.

Germline assignment: CDR1 LGHDT and CDR2 YNNKEL (reference sequence). This CDR3 contains 14 residues. TCRdb re-called the 5' RACE reads and gives one entry per CDR3 protein, without DNA. This sample contains around 470,000 distinct CDR3 sequences. The chain employs TRBV3-1 and TRBJ2-3. Sample: blood T cells: a sorted CD56 or NKG2C T cell subset, CD4+ or CD8+ T cells, or bulk PBMC T cells (not recorded which). This receptor was obtained from a woman aged 50 to 60 in good health. CDR3 amino acids: CASSQSRRTDTQYF.